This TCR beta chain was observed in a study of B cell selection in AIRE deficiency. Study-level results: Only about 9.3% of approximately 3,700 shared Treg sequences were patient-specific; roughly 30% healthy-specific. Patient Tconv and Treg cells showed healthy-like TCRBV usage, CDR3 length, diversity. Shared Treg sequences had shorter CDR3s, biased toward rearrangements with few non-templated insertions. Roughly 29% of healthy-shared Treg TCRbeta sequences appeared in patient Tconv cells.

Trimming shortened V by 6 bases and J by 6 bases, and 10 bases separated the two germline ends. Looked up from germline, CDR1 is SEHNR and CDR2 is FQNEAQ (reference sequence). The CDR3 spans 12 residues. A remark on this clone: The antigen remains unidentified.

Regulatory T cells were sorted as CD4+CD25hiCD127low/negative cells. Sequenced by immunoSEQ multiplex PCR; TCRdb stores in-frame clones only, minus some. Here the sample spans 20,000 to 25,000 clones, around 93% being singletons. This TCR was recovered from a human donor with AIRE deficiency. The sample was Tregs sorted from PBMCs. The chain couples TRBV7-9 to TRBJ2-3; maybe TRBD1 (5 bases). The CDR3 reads CASSFNRDTQYF. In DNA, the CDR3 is TGTGCCAGCAGTTTTAACAGGGATACGCAGTATTTT.